This T cell receptor (beta chain) comes out of a study of blood T cell repertoires in COVID-19. Overall study context: Sites in the United States, Italy and Spain provided acute and convalescent COVID-19 samples. From T cells, B-cell-depleted T cells, or PBMCs came the material, which was cDNA or gDNA.

In the original analysis: The authors estimated nucleated cell counts from reference gene primer amplification. Sequenced by immunoSEQ multiplex PCR; TCRdb stores in-frame clones only, minus some. That table is the source of V, J and clone size, and D and trimming were worked out from the DNA. Of under 250,000 clones in the sample, roughly 85% were seen once. The sample was peripheral blood. The sequence was collected from a woman in her 70s with active or convalescent COVID-19.

The CDR3 DNA reads TGTGCCACCAGCCGGCCGGGACAGGGGGCAACCGGGGAGCTGTTTTTT. This codes for CATSRPGQGATGELFF. The V call is TRBV15, the J call TRBJ2-2, with 12 nucleotides matching TRBD1. V shed 5 bases, J shed 5 bases, and the junction held 6 bases outside the gene matches. Germline V CDR1 and CDR2: LNHNV, YYDKDF (reference sequence). The length of the CDR3 is 16 residues.